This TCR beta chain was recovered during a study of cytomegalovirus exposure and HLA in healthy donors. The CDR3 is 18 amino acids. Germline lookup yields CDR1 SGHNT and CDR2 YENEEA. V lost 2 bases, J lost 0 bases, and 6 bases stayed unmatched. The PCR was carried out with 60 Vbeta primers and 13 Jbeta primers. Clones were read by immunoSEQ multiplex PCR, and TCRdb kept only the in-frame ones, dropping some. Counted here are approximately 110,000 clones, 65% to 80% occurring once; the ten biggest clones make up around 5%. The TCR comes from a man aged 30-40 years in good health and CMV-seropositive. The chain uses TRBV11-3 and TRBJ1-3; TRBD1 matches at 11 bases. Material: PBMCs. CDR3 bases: TGTGCCAGCAGCTTATTGTGGGACAGGGGGGCCTCTGGAAACACCATATATTTT. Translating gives CASSLLWDRGASGNTIYF.